Below are 29 T cell receptor beta chains sequenced from a single sample in a study of T cells in Graves' hyperthyroidism and ophthalmopathy. The investigators amplified TCR beta CDR3 regions from RNA transcripts. Primed by the HTBI set, a first-round RT-PCR was run on the TCR CDR3. TCRdb used MiXCR to reprocess the multiplex PCR reads, holding one entry per CDR3 protein. Of 450,000 to 650,000 distinct CDR3 sequences listed, around 21% were seen once; the top ten hold 26%. Sequenced input: blood. These receptors came from a man between 18 and 29 years old with Graves' hyperthyroidism.

To note about this clonotype: A much larger clone lies one base from this, so it may be a read error. The J gene is TRBJ2-2, the V gene TRBV9; no clear D gene. The CDR3 length is 16 residues. Trimming left V 0 bases short and J 0 bases short, with 9 bases between. The germline V gene has CDR1 SGDLS and CDR2 YYNGEE. The CDR3 DNA reads as TGTGCCAGCAGCGTAGTCCTAGTGGCGAACACCGGGGAGCTGTTTTTT. Amino acid sequence: CASSVVLVANTGELFF.

This clonotype has a count of ten or more. The chain combines TRBV5-1 with TRBJ2-2; 10 bases line up with TRBD1. This CDR3 contains 15 residues. Per germline, CDR1 SGHRS and CDR2 YFSETQ. The V and J ends lost 3 bases and 3 bases, in that order; junction bases with no gene match: 2. CDR3 sequence reads: CASSSGTGDTGELFF. CDR3 nucleotide sequence: TGCGCCAGCAGCTCCGGGACAGGGGACACCGGGGAGCTGTTTTTT.

This clonotype was detected ten times or more. This chain connects TRBV12-3 or TRBV12-4 to TRBJ2-7; D perhaps matches TRBD1 (5 bases). V was trimmed by 6 bases and J by 5 bases, leaving 20 bases between them. The CDR3 is made up of 15 amino acids. This CDR3 reads CASSLTRVGPHEQYF. In DNA, the CDR3 is TGTGCCAGCAGCCTGACCAGGGTAGGGCCCCACGAGCAGTACTTC.

This clonotype was seen at least ten times. The chain employs TRBV5-1 and TRBJ1-1; 9 bases align to TRBD1. V was clipped by 4 bases and J by 1 base; unmatched bases: 5. The CDR3 has 15 amino acids. Germline V lookup: CDR1 SGHRS, CDR2 YFSETQ. CDR3 residues: CASSATGGTNTEAFF. CDR3 bases: TGCGCCAGCAGCGCGACAGGGGGGACGAACACTGAAGCTTTCTTT.

This clonotype was seen many times. V gene TRBV6-1 combines with J gene TRBJ1-1; no firm D call. Trimming removed 6 bases from V and 1 base from J, with 12 bases in between. This CDR3 comprises 14 residues. CDR1 and CDR2 (germline): MNHNS, SASEGT. The CDR3 sequence is CASRTARENTEAFF. Here the CDR3 DNA reads TGTGCCAGCAGGACCGCCCGGGAGAACACTGAAGCTTTCTTT.

J is TRBJ1-2 and V is TRBV6-1; D uncertain. The CDR3 contains 14 residues. Trimming cost V 1 base and J 7 bases, with 13 bases left between them. Germline V gives CDR1 MNHNS, CDR2 SASEGT. CDR3 region: CASSEVDTLGGYTF. CDR3 DNA: TGTGCCAGCAGTGAAGTAGATACTCTTGGTGGCTACACCTTC.

This clonotype was seen many times. The V gene is TRBV12-3 or TRBV12-4, the J gene TRBJ1-5; a weak D match, TRBD1 (5 bases). CDR3 length equals 14 residues. Trimming pared 2 bases from V and 7 bases from J, leaving 12 bases between. CDR3: CASSLTAGRQPQHF. The CDR3 DNA is TGTGCCAGCAGTTTAACAGCAGGGAGGCAGCCCCAGCATTTT.

The chain uses TRBV15 and TRBJ2-7, with D uncertain. CDR1 and CDR2 from the germline V gene are LNHNV and YYDKDF (reference sequence). This CDR3 spans 16 amino acids. Deletions cut 0 bases from V and 2 bases from J, with 14 bases between. The CDR3 region has the DNA TGTGCCACCAGCAGAGATCTGGCGACTGGTGCCTACGAGCAGTACTTC. Its translation: CATSRDLATGAYEQYF.

At least ten counts were recorded for this clonotype. The gene calls are TRBV15 and TRBJ1-1; D is possibly TRBD1 (6 bases). This CDR3 has 16 amino acids. CDR1 is LNHNV, CDR2 YYDKDF, per germline (reference sequence). Deletions cut 0 bases from V and 4 bases from J, with 15 bases between. CDR3 sequence: CATSRDLGEGGTEAFF. DNA for the CDR3: TGTGCCACCAGCAGAGATTTAGGCGAGGGGGGCACTGAAGCTTTCTTT.

This clonotype was seen ten or more times. This chain joins TRBV12-3 or TRBV12-4 and TRBJ2-2, with 9 bases aligning to TRBD1. V lost 5 bases to trimming and J lost 5 bases; unmatched junction nucleotides: 3. The CDR3 is made up of 14 amino acids. The CDR3 sequence: CASSRTGETGELFF. The CDR3 DNA reads TGTGCCAGCAGTCGGACAGGGGAAACCGGGGAGCTGTTTTTT.

This clonotype was detected many times. The rearrangement links TRBV12-3 or TRBV12-4 to TRBJ2-5; weak D call: TRBD2 (6 bases). V shed 6 bases and J shed 5 bases, with 16 bases lying between them. The CDR3 has 14 residues. The CDR3 bases are TGTGCCAGCAGGCGGGATTTAGCTCGTGAGACCCAGTACTTC. Its protein is CASRRDLARETQYF.

V gene TRBV12-3 or TRBV12-4 combines with J gene TRBJ1-1, with 9 bases identical to TRBD1. The V segment lost 4 bases and the J segment 1 base; nucleotides outside the gene matches: 10. The CDR3 is 17 amino acids. CDR3 sequence reads: CASSSSSAGQGNTEAFF. The CDR3 DNA sequence: TGTGCCAGCAGTTCGTCCTCCGCGGGACAGGGGAACACTGAAGCTTTCTTT.

This clonotype was found many times. The rearrangement joins TRBV28 to TRBJ2-7; no reliable D call. V lost 4 bases to trimming and J lost 3 bases, with 4 bases between them. This CDR3 has 11 amino acids. Germline CDR1 and CDR2: MDHEN and SYDVKM. CDR3 sequence (DNA): TGTGCCAGCAGTTCTAACTACGAGCAGTACTTC. Amino acids: CASSSNYEQYF. The full variable domain, its missing parts supplied by reference TRBV28 and TRBJ2-7, is DVKVTQSSRYLVKRTGEKVFLECVQDMDHENMFWYRQDPGLGLRLIYFSYDVKMKEKGDIPEGYSVSREKKERFSLILESASTNQTSMYLCASSSNYEQYFGPGTRLTVT.

A few counts support this clonotype. The V gene is TRBV20-1, the J gene TRBJ1-1, with D possibly being TRBD1 (5 bases). Germline values: CDR1 DFQATT, CDR2 SNEGSKA (reference sequence). V shed 6 bases and J shed 1 base, with 18 bases lying between them. The CDR3 is 15 amino acids. The chain's CDR3 is CSAPPPGRTNTEAFF. DNA for the CDR3: TGCAGTGCCCCCCCCCCGGGACGGACGAACACTGAAGCTTTCTTT.

This clonotype has only a few counts. This chain connects TRBV6-2 or TRBV6-3 to TRBJ2-5; possible D gene TRBD1, 5 bases. Germline V gene sequence: CDR1 MNHEY, CDR2 SVGEGT. The V end lost 7 bases, the J end lost 4 bases, and 10 bases lay between the germline ends. The CDR3 totals 12 residues. The CDR3 spells CASKVTGETQYF. CDR3 bases: TGTGCCAGCAAAGTAACAGGAGAGACCCAGTACTTC.

This clonotype was counted ten times or more. The CDR3 spells CASSLLGGLQETQYF. The DNA for the CDR3 is TGTGCCAGCAGCTTACTAGGAGGGTTACAAGAGACCCAGTACTTC. The V call is TRBV7-8, the J call TRBJ2-5; a weak D match, TRBD2 (6 bases). Trimming cost V 2 bases and J 2 bases, with 12 bases left between them. The length of the CDR3 is 15 residues. CDR1 is SGHVS, CDR2 FQNEAQ, per germline.

This clonotype was detected many times. V gene TRBV6-5 combines with J gene TRBJ2-5, with 8 bases lining up with TRBD2. CDR3 size: 15 residues. Germline CDR1 reads MNHEY; CDR2 reads SVGAGI. J gave up 2 bases and V 4 bases, and 6 bases lay outside the gene matches. DNA for the CDR3: TGTGCCAGCAGTTCCGGCTTAGCGGGGCAAGAGACCCAGTACTTC. It translates to CASSSGLAGQETQYF.

This clonotype occurred many times. V and J are TRBV28 and TRBJ1-2; D unclear. The CDR3 covers 11 residues. The germline gives CDR1 MDHEN, CDR2 SYDVKM. Trimming cost V 6 bases and J 8 bases, with 10 bases left between them. CDR3 sequence reads: CASRVGGGYTF. The CDR3 DNA reads as TGTGCCAGCAGGGTGGGTGGCGGCTACACCTTC.

This clonotype was observed many times. V is TRBV28 and J is TRBJ2-2, with 11 positions matching TRBD2. The CDR3 extends over 13 amino acids. The V segment lost 10 bases and the J segment 4 bases; nucleotides outside the gene matches: 2. The germline V gene has CDR1 MDHEN and CDR2 SYDVKM. CDR3 bases: TGTGCCACTCTAGCGGGGGGCACCGGGGAGCTGTTTTTT. Its translation: CATLAGGTGELFF. Using reference TRBV28 and TRBJ2-2 for the parts outside the CDR3, the full variable domain is DVKVTQSSRYLVKRTGEKVFLECVQDMDHENMFWYRQDPGLGLRLIYFSYDVKMKEKGDIPEGYSVSREKKERFSLILESASTNQTSMYLCATLAGGTGELFFGEGSRLTVL.

The chain is built from TRBV12-3 or TRBV12-4 and TRBJ1-1; no clear D gene. V shed 6 bases and J shed 2 bases, with 7 bases lying between them. This CDR3 has 12 residues. CDR3 nucleotide sequence: TGTGCCAGCAGGAAAGATAACACTGAAGCTTTCTTT. This gives the protein CASRKDNTEAFF.

This clonotype occurred many times. CDR3 DNA sequence: TGTGCCAGCAGTTCGGGACTAGCGGCCGGTGAGACCCAGTACTTC. This sequence encodes CASSSGLAAGETQYF. The chain is built from TRBV27 and TRBJ2-5; 11 bases fit TRBD2. CDR3 length: 15 residues. The germline gives CDR1 MNHEY, CDR2 SMNVEV (reference sequence). The V gene end was trimmed by 4 bases and the J gene end by 5 bases; junction bases not matched to a gene: 6.

In this sample, this clonotype turned up many times. The V call is TRBV20-1, the J call TRBJ2-5, with D perhaps assigned TRBD1 or TRBD2 (5 bases each). This CDR3 is built from 14 residues. Germline V CDR1 and CDR2: DFQATT, SNEGSKA (reference sequence). Trimming shortened V by 3 bases and J by 3 bases, and 14 bases separated the two germline ends. The CDR3 bases are TGCAGTGCTAGCCGGGACCAGAGGGAAGAGACCCAGTACTTC. Amino acids: CSASRDQREETQYF.

This clonotype was picked up many times. The chain joins TRBV28 to TRBJ1-2; 12 nucleotides match TRBD1. The CDR3 consists of 15 residues. The J segment lost 7 bases and the V segment lost 7 bases, leaving 10 bases of the junction unmatched. CDR1 MDHEN and CDR2 SYDVKM come from the germline V gene. This chain's CDR3 is CASKSLGTGGSGYTF. In DNA, the CDR3 is TGTGCCAGCAAGAGTTTGGGGACAGGGGGCTCTGGCTACACCTTC.

This clonotype was recorded many times. V is TRBV7-8 and J is TRBJ1-2; maybe TRBD1 (6 bases). Trimming cost V 1 base and J 8 bases, with 14 bases left between them. This CDR3 has 14 amino acids. Per germline, CDR1 SGHVS and CDR2 FQNEAQ. The CDR3 DNA is TGTGCCAGCAGCTTAGTCCGCAGGGGAGAAGGCTACACCTTC. Translated, it gives CASSLVRRGEGYTF.

The table lists this clonotype with many counts. The gene calls are TRBV4-1 and TRBJ1-2; 7 positions match TRBD1. V gave up 6 bases and J gave up 2 bases; unmatched junction bases: 3. The germline V gene encodes CDR1 MGHRA and CDR2 YSYEKL. CDR3 size: 13 residues. In DNA, the CDR3 is TGCGCCAGCAGGCCACAGGGGAACTATGGCTACACCTTC. Encoded protein: CASRPQGNYGYTF.

The chain combines TRBV6-5 with TRBJ1-2; D uncertain. The germline V gene encodes CDR1 MNHEY and CDR2 SVGAGI. Trimming stripped 4 bases from V and 4 bases from J, with 13 bases between. There are 14 residues in the CDR3. The DNA for the CDR3 is TGTGCCAGCAGTTCCATCGGGCCAAGCTATGGCTACACCTTC. It is translated as CASSSIGPSYGYTF.

This clonotype appeared many times. V gene TRBV28 combines with J gene TRBJ1-5; TRBD1 agrees at 9 bases. V gave up 6 bases and J gave up 7 bases; unmatched junction bases: 13. Germline V gene sequence: CDR1 MDHEN, CDR2 SYDVKM. The CDR3 spans 16 residues. CDR3: CASRPDSGQGNQPQHF. CDR3 sequence (DNA): TGTGCCAGCAGACCCGACTCGGGACAGGGAAACCAGCCCCAGCATTTT.

This clonotype was seen only a few times. V usage is TRBV4-1 and J usage is TRBJ2-5, with 7 bases aligning to TRBD2. The V and J ends lost 6 bases and 4 bases, in that order; junction bases with no gene match: 5. The CDR3 is 13 amino acids. The germline CDR1 and CDR2 sequences are MGHRA and YSYEKL. CDR3 residues: CASRPSGGETQYF. DNA of the CDR3: TGCGCCAGCAGACCCTCGGGGGGAGAGACCCAGTACTTC.

In regard to this clonotype: A junction boundary mismatches the germline segment, possibly from a read error. The chain uses TRBV5-6 and TRBJ1-1; D unclear. CDR1 and CDR2 (germline): SGHDT, YYEEEE. The CDR3 is made up of 13 amino acids. In nucleotides, the CDR3 is TGTGCCAGCAGCTTGGTAGGTGGCACTGAAGGTTTCTTT. Its translation is CASSLVGGTEGFF.